Listed below are T cell receptor beta chains from one sample, sequenced in a study of vaccination effects on CD4 cells after COVID-19. Which antigens these TCRs recognize remains unknown. Assay: immunoSEQ multiplex PCR; the TCRdb copy retains only in-frame clones and omits some. This sample carries roughly 70,000 clones, less than 80% of them seen once, and the ten largest clones take around 0.9%. Sequenced material: CD4+ T cells from PBMCs cultured with HCoV-OC43 spike peptides, taken after COVID-19 vaccination. The receptors were sampled from a human donor who received a COVID-19 vaccine. CDR3s include the opening cysteine and the closing phenylalanine or tryptophan. Each record gives: J gene, V gene, D gene, clone size, CDR3 DNA, CDR3 protein. A D gene is named only where the DNA matches it firmly. The size entry is marked missing in some rows and otherwise reads once, few, many or a size class.

>TRBJ1-1|TRBV11-3|.|.
TGTGCCAGCAGCTCAGAGGGTAACACTGAAGCTTTCTTT
CASSSEGNTEAFF
>TRBJ1-2|TRBV3-1/TRBV3-2|.|.
TGTGCCAGCAGCCCCGGACTCTATGGCTACACCTTC
CASSPGLYGYTF
>TRBJ1-2|TRBV4-1|.|.
TGCGCCAGCAGCCAAGCCGCAGGGTCCAAAGGTGGCTACACCTTC
CASSQAAGSKGGYTF
>TRBJ2-1|TRBV7-2|.|.
TGTGCCAGCAGCTTAGAGCAAGGACTCTACAATGAGCAGTTCTTC
CASSLEQGLYNEQFF
>TRBJ2-1|TRBV10-3|.|.
TGTGCCATCGGGGCCAATGAGCAGTTCTTC
CAIGANEQFF
>TRBJ1-2|TRBV4-1|.|.
TGCGCCAGCAGCCAAGATGGGGACACTCGTCGTGGCTACACCTTC
CASSQDGDTRRGYTF
>TRBJ2-1|TRBV24-1|TRBD2|.
TGTGCCACCCGGGGGGGTTCGAACAATGAGCAGTTCTTC
CATRGGSNNEQFF
>TRBJ1-1|TRBV9|TRBD1|.
TGTGCCAGCAGCTCCCGGACAGGGGGGTACACTGAAGCTTTCTTT
CASSSRTGGYTEAFF
>TRBJ1-2|TRBV7-3|.|.
TGTGCCAGCAGCTTAGGACGGGGGTATGGCTACACCTTC
CASSLGRGYGYTF
>TRBJ1-2|TRBV2|.|.
TGTGCCAGCAGTGAAACGAGGACAGAAGGCTACACCTTC
CASSETRTEGYTF
>TRBJ2-5|TRBV2|.|.
TGTGCCAGCAACCAGGGGCGGCAAGAGACCCAGTACTTC
CASNQGRQETQYF
>TRBJ1-2|TRBV2|TRBD1|.
TGTGCCAGCAGTCCGGGACAGGGGGACCCTGGGTATGGCTACACCTTC
CASSPGQGDPGYGYTF
>TRBJ2-1|TRBV4-1|TRBD1|.
TGCGCCAACCGACGACAGGGCCATAATCGCACCTACAATGAGCAGTTCTTC
CANRRQGHNRTYNEQFF
>TRBJ1-2|TRBV18|.|.
TGTGCCAGCTCACCAAGGGACACCTATGGCTACACCTTC
CASSPRDTYGYTF
>TRBJ2-5|TRBV18|.|.
TGTGCCAGCTCACCATTTCGCACAAAAGAGACCCAGTACTTC
CASSPFRTKETQYF
>TRBJ1-6|TRBV2|.|few
TGTGCCAGCAGTGAAGAGGGGGCCTATAATTCACCCCTCCACTTT
CASSEEGAYNSPLHF
>TRBJ2-1|TRBV9|.|.
TGTGCCAGCAGCACATACAATGAGCAGTTCTTC
CASSTYNEQFF
>TRBJ2-5|TRBV5-1|TRBD1|.
TGCGCCAGCAGCGTGACAGGGGGCCTGGAGACCCAGTACTTC
CASSVTGGLETQYF
>TRBJ1-3|TRBV5-1|TRBD1|.
TGCGCCAGCAGCTTATACAGGGGGGACACCATATATTTT
CASSLYRGDTIYF
>TRBJ1-4|TRBV29-1|TRBD1|.
TGCAGCGTTGTAAACAGGGGAACTAATGAAAAACTGTTTTTT
CSVVNRGTNEKLFF
>TRBJ1-6|TRBV12-3/TRBV12-4|TRBD1|.
TGTGCCAGCAGTTTCCGACAGGGATTACCCCTCCACTTT
CASSFRQGLPLHF
>TRBJ2-2|TRBV11-3|.|few
TGTGCCAGCAGCCCCGAGGGGGGAAGTACCGGGGAGCTGTTTTTT
CASSPEGGSTGELFF
>TRBJ2-4|TRBV7-2|.|once
TGTGCCAGCAGCTTGGGAGGGGGAAAGAACATTCAGTACTTC
CASSLGGGKNIQYF
>TRBJ2-1|TRBV9|TRBD1|.
TGTGCCAGCAGCGGGACCAGGGGGCAGAATGAGCAGTTCTTC
CASSGTRGQNEQFF
>TRBJ2-5|TRBV30|TRBD2|.
TGTGCCTGGAGGATAGCGGGGGGCGACAGGTGGGAGACCCAGTACTTC
CAWRIAGGDRWETQYF
>TRBJ1-5|TRBV5-1|TRBD1|.
TGCGCCAGCAGCCTGACAGGGACTCAGCCCCAGCATTTT
CASSLTGTQPQHF
>TRBJ2-5|TRBV6-2/TRBV6-3|.|.
TGTGCCAGCAGTTACCCTGGGGTCATGAGGGAGACCCAGTACTTC
CASSYPGVMRETQYF
>TRBJ1-6|TRBV19|TRBD1|.
TGTGCCAGTAGTGCGGGACAGAGGAATTCACCCCTCCACTTT
CASSAGQRNSPLHF
>TRBJ2-2|TRBV12-5|.|.
TGTGCTAGTGGTTTGGTACTGGGACAGAACACCGGGGAGCTGTTTTTT
CASGLVLGQNTGELFF
>TRBJ1-4|TRBV27|TRBD1|.
TGTGCCAGCAGTTTATCCGGGACAGGGGGCATTATTGATGAAAAACTGTTTTTT
CASSLSGTGGIIDEKLFF
>TRBJ2-1|TRBV2|TRBD1|.
TGTGCCAGCACGAGGGGGCCCTACAATGAGCAGTTCTTC
CASTRGPYNEQFF
>TRBJ1-5|TRBV7-2|.|.
TGTGCCAGCAGCTCCCAGGGGAATCAGCCCCAGCATTTT
CASSSQGNQPQHF
>TRBJ1-6|TRBV18|.|.
TGTGCCAGCTCACCCTTTGTCCCTCAAAATGATTCACCCCTCCACTTT
CASSPFVPQNDSPLHF
>TRBJ1-2|TRBV12-3/TRBV12-4|.|few
TGTGCCAGCGGGCTATACTATGGCTACACCTTC
CASGLYYGYTF
>TRBJ2-1|TRBV5-4|TRBD2|.
TGTGCCAGCAGCCCCGGAGGTTCTAGCGGGGGGGAGCAGTTCTTC
CASSPGGSSGGEQFF